This TCR beta chain comes out of a study of T-cell memory formation after mild COVID-19 (dated by TCRdb to the early 2020s). Describing the broader study: TCR sequence clusters from the two donors were found to be largely donor specific. The cohort comprised two young, previously healthy adult volunteers, one female and one male. T-cell clones expanding and contracting after mild COVID-19 in a couple of donors were tracked by longitudinal TCRalpha and TCRbeta repertoire sequencing. What the work shows at the level of the full study, not this receptor alone: Whether the second-wave clones peaking on day 37 were SARS-CoV-2 specific was not confirmed. The detection of some responding clones in pre-infection memory suggests that pre-existing cross-reactive memory T cells joined the SARS-CoV-2 response. Contracting CD4+ clones turned up mainly in the CM and EM memory subsets, whereas EMRA was where CD8+ clones were enriched. Clones contracting from day 15 to 85 had balanced CD4/CD8 phenotypes, while a second wave expanding from day 15 to 37 was biased towards CD4+. Only two mild cases were covered in the study, and larger cohorts including severe cases with pre-infection samples were considered necessary.

Sequencing was performed on an Illumina NovaSeq 6000. Using 5'RACE with constant-segment primers, TCRalpha and TCRbeta cDNA libraries were constructed, with sample barcodes and unique molecular identifiers added in the process. RNA was extracted from every sample with Trizol reagent. The libraries were amplified in two PCR steps, and the second step added a second sample barcode and Illumina TruSeq adapters. The libraries were sequenced on an Illumina NovaSeq using 2 x 150 bp paired-end reads. Under the source paper's analysis protocol: Demultiplexing of reads and collapsing into UMI-guided consensus sequences were performed with migec v1.2.7. Using mixcr v2.1.11, UMI consensuses were aligned to TRA and TRB V and J templates and then assembled into clonotypes. A clonotype was counted as expanded or contracted only if both edgeR and NoisET called the change significant, with noise models trained on biological replicates. For edgeR calls, the cutoffs were a false discovery rate-adjusted p below 0.01 and a log2 fold-change threshold of 1. PCA with hierarchical clustering of max-normalized trajectories of the 1000 most abundant clonotypes was used as exploratory dynamics analysis. The CD4 or CD8 phenotype of responding clones was assigned using the separately sequenced CD4+ and CD8+ repertoires. The public sequencing data were trimmed at Q25 with fastp and processed into clonotypes with MiXCR by TCRdb, which kept only in-frame beta chains. Rows merge per CDR3 protein into single entries with the most common DNA and genes. TCRdb's processing, not the study's, gives the V and J calls here. This sample lists some 130,000 distinct CDR3 sequences; roughly 15% were detected once. Approximately 15% of the sample is in the top ten clones.

This clonotype was observed a single time. Its target antigen remains unknown. Per-nucleotide qualities are absent, and no much larger clonotype sits a single base away. According to the germline V gene, CDR1 reads MGHRA and CDR2 reads YSYEKL. V is clipped by 0 bases and J by 0 bases, and the sequence between their germline boundaries is 17 bases long. The CDR3 holds 19 amino acids from the cysteine to the phenylalanine. Solely the CDR3 DNA is kept, with 57 bases framed from the first base. Ficoll-Paque density gradient centrifugation was the method used to isolate PBMCs. This TCR was recovered from an adult woman who had mild COVID-19 (a few samples of this study predate the infection). The sample titles of this study are shuffled in the database, so cell type and time point are left out; the donor was told from shared clones. This sequence uses TRBV4-1 and TRBJ1-4; a tentative D call is TRBD1 (6 bases match). Material for sequencing was PBMCs or a T cell subset sorted from them (not recorded which). The CDR3 protein: CASSQEVTGAQSTNEKLFF. The nucleotide sequence is TGCGCCAGCAGCCAAGAGGTGACAGGAGCCCAATCAACTAATGAAAAACTGTTTTTT.